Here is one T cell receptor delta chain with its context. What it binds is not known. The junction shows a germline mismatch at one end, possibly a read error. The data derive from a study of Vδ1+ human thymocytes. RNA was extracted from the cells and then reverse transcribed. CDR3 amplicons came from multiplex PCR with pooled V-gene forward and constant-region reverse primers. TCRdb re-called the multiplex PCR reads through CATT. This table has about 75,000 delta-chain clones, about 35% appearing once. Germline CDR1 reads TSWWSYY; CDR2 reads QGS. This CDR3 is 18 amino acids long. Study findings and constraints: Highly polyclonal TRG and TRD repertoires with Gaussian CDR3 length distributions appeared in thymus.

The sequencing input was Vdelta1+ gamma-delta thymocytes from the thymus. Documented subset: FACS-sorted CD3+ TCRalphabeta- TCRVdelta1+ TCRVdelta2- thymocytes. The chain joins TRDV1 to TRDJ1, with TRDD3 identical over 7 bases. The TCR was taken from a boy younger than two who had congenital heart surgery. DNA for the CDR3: TGTGCTCTTGGGGAACCCACGTACAAAGGATACGACACCGATAAACTCATCTTC. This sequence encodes CALGEPTYKGYDTDKLIF.